Below, 4 T cell receptor beta chains from the same sample are listed, as sequenced in a study of PD-1 blockade in classical Hodgkin lymphoma. Relapse was seen in all patients after autologous stem cell transplantation, and brentuximab vedotin exposure was variable. Researchers pulled CD8+ T cells out of thawed PBMCs using magnetic negative selection. Repertoires were generated with immunoSEQ multiplex PCR, while TCRdb's copy carries only in-frame clones and drops some. The data hold about 27,000 clones, with about 90% observed a single time. Sequenced material: CD8+ T cells from blood, taken at baseline. These receptors originate from a human donor with classical Hodgkin lymphoma.

This chain links TRBV30 with TRBJ1-6; D might be TRBD1 (5 bases). The CDR3 covers 14 residues. Germline CDR1 GTSNPN, CDR2 SVGIG (reference sequence). V was trimmed by 3 bases and J by 7 bases, leaving 13 bases between them. The CDR3 DNA follows: TGTGCCTGGAGCCCCGGGACGGGCAATTCACCCCTCCACTTT. It codes for CAWSPGTGNSPLHF.

This sequence joins TRBV5-5 and TRBJ1-1; unclear D gene. CDR1 and CDR2 from the germline V gene are SGHKS and YYEKEE (reference sequence). V lost 0 bases to trimming and J lost 4 bases, with 10 bases between them. The CDR3 has 14 residues. CDR3 residues: CASSLAEGGTEAFF. The CDR3 DNA follows: TGTGCCAGCAGCTTGGCGGAAGGCGGCACTGAAGCTTTCTTT.

The chain recombines TRBV6-5 with TRBJ1-1; D possibly corresponds to TRBD1 (5 bases). This CDR3 region has 15 residues. Trimming cost V 2 bases and J 4 bases, with 14 bases left between them. The germline CDR1 and CDR2 sequences are MNHEY and SVGAGI. This CDR3 reads CASSYRGEWVTEAFF. The CDR3 coding sequence is TGTGCCAGCAGTTACCGGGGGGAATGGGTCACTGAAGCTTTCTTT.

This clone occurred once. The chain uses TRBV27 and TRBJ2-7; the match to TRBD1 covers 9 bases. CDR1 is MNHEY, CDR2 SMNVEV, per germline (reference sequence). V gave up 1 base and J gave up 4 bases; unmatched junction bases: 5. The length of the CDR3 is 15 residues. The CDR3 region is CASSLYMGQGYEQYF. CDR3 coding DNA: TGTGCCAGCAGTTTATATATGGGACAGGGTTACGAGCAGTACTTC.